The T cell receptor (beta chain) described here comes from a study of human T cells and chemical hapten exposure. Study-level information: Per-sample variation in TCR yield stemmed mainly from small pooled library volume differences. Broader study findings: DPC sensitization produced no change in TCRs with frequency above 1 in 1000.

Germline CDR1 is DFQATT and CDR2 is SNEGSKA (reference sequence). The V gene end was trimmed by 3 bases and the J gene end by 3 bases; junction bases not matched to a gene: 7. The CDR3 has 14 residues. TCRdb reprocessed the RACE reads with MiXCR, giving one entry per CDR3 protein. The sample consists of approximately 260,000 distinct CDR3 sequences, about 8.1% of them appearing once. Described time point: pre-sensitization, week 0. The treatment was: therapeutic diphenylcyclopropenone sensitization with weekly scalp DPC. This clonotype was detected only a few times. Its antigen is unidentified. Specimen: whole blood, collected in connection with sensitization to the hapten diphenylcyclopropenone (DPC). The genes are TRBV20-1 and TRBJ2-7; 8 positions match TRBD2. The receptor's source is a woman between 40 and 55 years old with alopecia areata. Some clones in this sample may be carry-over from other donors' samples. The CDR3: CSASSAGGLYEQYF. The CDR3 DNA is TGCAGTGCTAGTAGCGCGGGAGGACTCTACGAGCAGTACTTC.